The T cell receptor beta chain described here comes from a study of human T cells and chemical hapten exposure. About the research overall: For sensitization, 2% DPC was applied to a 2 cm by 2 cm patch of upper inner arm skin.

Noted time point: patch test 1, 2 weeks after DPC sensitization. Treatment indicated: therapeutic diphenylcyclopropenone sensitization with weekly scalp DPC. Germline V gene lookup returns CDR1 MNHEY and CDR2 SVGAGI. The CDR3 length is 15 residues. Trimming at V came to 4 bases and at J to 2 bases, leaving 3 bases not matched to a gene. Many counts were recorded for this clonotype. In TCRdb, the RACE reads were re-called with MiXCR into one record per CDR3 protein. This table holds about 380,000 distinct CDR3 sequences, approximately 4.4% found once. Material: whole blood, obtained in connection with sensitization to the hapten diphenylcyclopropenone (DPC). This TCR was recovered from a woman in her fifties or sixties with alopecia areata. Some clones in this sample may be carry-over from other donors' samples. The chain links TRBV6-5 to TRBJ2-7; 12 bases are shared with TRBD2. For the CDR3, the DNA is TGTGCCAGCAGTTCCCGGACTAGCGGGGCCTACGAGCAGTACTTC. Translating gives CASSSRTSGAYEQYF.